The 22 T cell receptor beta chains presented below share a single source sample, sequenced in a study of CD8+CD57+ T cells in acquired aplastic anemia (dated by TCRdb to 2016 to 2018). Instrument used: Illumina HiSeq 2000. Profiling of TCR beta VDJ combinations and CDR3 sequences used genomic DNA as the template. TCRdb reprocessed the public reads (quality trimming at Q25 with fastp, clone calling with MiXCR) and kept in-frame beta chains. All rows with the same CDR3 protein become a single entry with the most common DNA and genes. The sample yields some 200,000 distinct CDR3 sequences; 40% to 55% were counted once. The top ten constitute over 7.5% of the sample. Flow cytometry had shown CD8+CD57+ cell expansion in the patients selected for sequencing. Material: sorted CD4+, CD8+, or CD8+CD57+ T cells (not recorded which) from PBMCs. The receptors here all came from a human donor with aplastic anemia.

This chain connects TRBV15 to TRBJ2-1; 12 positions agree with TRBD2. The CDR3 is 20 amino acids. V lost 3 bases, J lost 1 base, and 13 bases stayed unmatched. Germline CDR1 and CDR2: LNHNV and YYDKDF (reference sequence). The CDR3 reads CATSRGSGGLAGSSYNEQFF. CDR3 DNA sequence: TGTGCCACCAGCAGGGGGTCCGGAGGACTAGCGGGATCGTCCTACAATGAGCAGTTCTTC.

Notes on this clonotype: Since a much larger clone is just one base distant, this may be a read error. V and J are TRBV29-1 and TRBJ2-7; 10 nucleotides align to TRBD2. This CDR3 comprises 13 residues. V lost 7 bases to trimming and J lost 7 bases; unmatched junction nucleotides: 10. Germline-derived CDR1 and CDR2 are SQVTM and ANQGSEA. The CDR3 nucleotides read TGCAGCGCCTTGAAGCGGGAGGGTAAGGAGCAGTACTTC. Translation: CSALKREGKEQYF.

By share, this clonotype counts as medium-sized. The V gene is TRBV20-1, the J gene TRBJ2-5; either TRBD1 or TRBD2 may fit D (6 bases each). This CDR3 spans 13 amino acids. Germline-derived CDR1 and CDR2 are DFQATT and SNEGSKA (reference sequence). Deletions cut 5 bases from V and 10 bases from J, with 20 bases between. CDR3 loop: CSALTPPRGDQYF. CDR3 DNA sequence: TGCAGTGCTCTAACTCCTCCGAGGGGGGACCAGTACTTC.

The table lists this clonotype with many counts. The V call is TRBV20-1, the J call TRBJ2-1, with 10 nucleotides matching TRBD2. Trimming removed 6 bases from V and 7 bases from J; junction bases left unmatched: 9. The germline CDR1 and CDR2 sequences are DFQATT and SNEGSKA (reference sequence). This CDR3 is built from 14 residues. The CDR3 loop is CSANPSGSWNEQFF. In DNA, the CDR3 is TGCAGTGCCAATCCTAGCGGGAGTTGGAATGAGCAGTTCTTC.

The V gene is TRBV20-1, the J gene TRBJ2-7; 7 bases match TRBD2. Germline CDR1 and CDR2: DFQATT and SNEGSKA (reference sequence). The CDR3 loop spans 14 amino acids. The junction had 3 bases not matched to a gene; V was cut back by 1 base and J by 0 bases. The CDR3 loop reads CSARGPSGSYEQYF. The CDR3 DNA is TGCAGTGCTAGAGGACCTAGCGGCTCCTACGAGCAGTACTTC.

The DNA for the CDR3 is TGCGCCAGCAGCCGTCAGGGGAATAACTACGAGCAGTACTTC. As protein: CASSRQGNNYEQYF. The rearrangement links TRBV5-1 to TRBJ2-7, with D maybe TRBD1 (6 bases). The V gene's germline CDR1 is SGHRS and CDR2 YFSETQ. The CDR3 has 14 amino acids. V shed 4 bases and J shed 3 bases, with 14 bases lying between them.

This clonotype has more than one count but fewer than ten. The chain joins TRBV19 to TRBJ1-5; D is undetermined. The CDR3 runs 15 residues. Per the germline V gene, CDR1 is LNHDA and CDR2 is SQIVND (reference sequence). V dropped 3 bases and J dropped 0 bases, with 9 bases sitting between them. Written as DNA, the CDR3 is TGTGCCAGTAGTATGGGGAGCAATAGCAATCAGCCCCAGCATTTT. This gives the protein CASSMGSNSNQPQHF.

This clonotype was counted only a few times. A read error is possible here, since a much larger clone lies one base away. V is TRBV5-6 and J is TRBJ1-2; a possible D gene is TRBD1 (5 bases). CDR1 and CDR2 (germline): SGHDT, YYEEEE. The CDR3 totals 14 residues. V shed 7 bases and J shed 4 bases, with 17 bases lying between them. CDR3 sequence reads: CASGASGTPYGYTF. For the CDR3, the DNA is TGTGCCAGCGGTGCGAGTGGGACCCCCTATGGCTACACCTTC.

V usage is TRBV6-5 and J usage is TRBJ1-2; D call uncertain. CDR3 size: 13 residues. Deletions cut 2 bases from V and 5 bases from J, with 9 bases between. In germline, CDR1 is MNHEY, CDR2 SVGAGI. The CDR3 region has the DNA TGTGCCAGCAGTTACCCCAGTTTATATGGCTACACCTTC. Protein product: CASSYPSLYGYTF.

This clonotype was counted ten times or more. The chain couples TRBV24-1 to TRBJ2-5; perhaps D is TRBD1 or TRBD2 (5 bases each). Germline CDR1 is KGHDR and CDR2 is SFDVKD. Trimming pared 3 bases from V and 2 bases from J, leaving 12 bases between. The CDR3 contains 15 residues. CDR3 region: CATSDAGARQETQYF. The DNA for the CDR3 is TGTGCCACCAGTGATGCCGGGGCCAGGCAAGAGACCCAGTACTTC.

Note on this clonotype: A single base separates this from a much larger clone, so it may be a read error. The chain couples TRBV7-6 to TRBJ2-5; the D gene is possibly TRBD1 (6 bases). The CDR3 is 15 amino acids. Germline V gene data show CDR1 as SGHVS and CDR2 as FNYEAQ. V was pared by 8 bases and J by 5 bases, with 21 bases between. CDR3 sequence: CASGTGQLFWETQYF. For the CDR3, the DNA is TGTGCCAGCGGCACCGGACAGCTCTTTTGGGAGACCCAGTACTTC.

There are many counts of this clonotype. The gene calls are TRBV5-5 and TRBJ1-6; D gene unclear. Germline V CDR1 and CDR2: SGHKS, YYEKEE (reference sequence). CDR3 size: 14 residues. V was shortened by 3 bases and J by 12 bases, with 16 bases between the two germline ends. This CDR3 is CASSSSALRGPLHF. The CDR3, as DNA: TGTGCCAGCAGCTCATCGGCTCTGAGAGGACCCCTCCACTTT. Full variable domain (outside the CDR3, taken from reference TRBV5-5 and TRBJ1-6): DAGVTQSPTHLIKTRGQQVTLRCSPISGHKSVSWYQQVLGQGPQFIFQYYEKEERGRGNFPDRFSARQFPNYSSELNVNALLLGDSALYLCASSSSALRGPLHFGNGTRLTVT.

This clonotype was detected only a few times. The V call is TRBV11-3, the J call TRBJ2-1; D ambiguous. The CDR3 length is 16 residues. CDR1 is SGHNT and CDR2 is YENEEA in the germline V gene. V was cut by 5 bases and J by 3 bases, with 17 bases left in between. In DNA, the CDR3 is TGTGCCAGCAGCCCGACCGGATTGGGCAGCTACAATGAGCAGTTCTTC. Amino acid sequence: CASSPTGLGSYNEQFF.

Only a few counts were recorded for this clonotype. The chain has TRBV29-1 and TRBJ2-2; D may be TRBD1 or TRBD2 (5 bases each). CDR3 length: 16 amino acids. The germline V and J ends were trimmed by 6 bases and 0 bases, with 17 bases remaining between them. Germline V gene sequence: CDR1 SQVTM, CDR2 ANQGSEA. In DNA form, the CDR3 reads TGCAGCGTCCAAGATCGAGGGGCTACGAACACCGGGGAGCTGTTTTTT. It specifies CSVQDRGATNTGELFF.

V usage is TRBV24-1 and J usage is TRBJ1-2; TRBD1 matches 7 bases. The CDR3 has 13 residues. The V gene's germline CDR1 is KGHDR and CDR2 SFDVKD. The V gene end was trimmed by 4 bases and the J gene end by 4 bases; junction bases not matched to a gene: 2. This chain's CDR3 is CATSEDRFYGYTF. The DNA of the CDR3 is TGTGCCACCAGTGAGGACAGGTTCTATGGCTACACCTTC.

In this sample, this clonotype turned up once. At one end, the junction sequence differs from germline, possibly due to a read error. The CDR3 reads CVSSLGQGPYEQYF. CDR3 sequence (DNA): TGTGTCAGCAGCTTGGGACAGGGACCCTACGAGCAGTACTTC. The chain uses TRBV7-8 and TRBJ2-7, with 9 bases aligning to TRBD1. Germline CDR1 is SGHVS and CDR2 is FQNEAQ. CDR3 length: 14 amino acids.

V usage is TRBV9 and J usage is TRBJ2-7; 7 bases fit TRBD1. This CDR3 contains 15 residues. The V gene's germline CDR1 is SGDLS and CDR2 YYNGEE. The J segment lost 2 bases and the V segment lost 3 bases, leaving 8 bases of the junction unmatched. The CDR3 DNA reads TGTGCCAGCAGCGAGGGGGCTTCCCACCCCTACGAGCAGTACTTC. It specifies CASSEGASHPYEQYF.

The rearrangement joins TRBV24-1 to TRBJ1-1, with 7 bases aligning to TRBD1. The CDR3 spans 13 residues. V lost 8 bases and J lost 1; bases outside the gene matches: 3. The V gene's germline CDR1 is KGHDR and CDR2 SFDVKD. The CDR3 coding sequence is TGTGCCACCACGGGACAGCCGAACACTGAAGCTTTCTTT. This codes for CATTGQPNTEAFF.

Worth noting for this clonotype: The CDR3 carries no conserved terminal phenylalanine or tryptophan, so it likely arises from a read error. The chain combines TRBV29-1 with TRBJ1-5; 11 nucleotides align to TRBD1. The CDR3 runs 14 residues. Germline CDR1 SQVTM, CDR2 ANQGSEA. V was clipped by 7 bases and J by 4 bases; unmatched bases: 6. CDR3 residues: CSASGQGVNQPQHL. The CDR3 DNA reads TGCAGCGCTTCGGGACAGGGGGTGAATCAGCCCCAGCATCTT.

The chain is built from TRBV10-3 and TRBJ2-3; tentatively, D is TRBD1 (5 bases). Germline V lookup: CDR1 ENHRY, CDR2 SYGVKD. The CDR3 is 13 amino acids. Trimming took 4 bases from V and 4 from J, leaving 9 bases between them. The CDR3 loop reads CAISVKGADTQYF. The CDR3 nucleotides are TGTGCCATCAGTGTCAAAGGGGCAGATACGCAGTATTTT.

In nucleotides, the CDR3 is TGCAGTGCTAGTGTTGGACAGGGCCTTTACTACGAGCAGTACTTC. This translates into CSASVGQGLYYEQYF. The chain joins TRBV20-1 to TRBJ2-7; 8 bases map to TRBD1. This CDR3 is built from 15 residues. After removal of 3 bases from V and 3 bases from J, the junction contained 10 bases not matched to a gene. CDR1 and CDR2 from the germline V gene are DFQATT and SNEGSKA (reference sequence).

This clonotype was recorded a few times. The chain is built from TRBV10-3 and TRBJ2-7, with TRBD1 matching over 7 bases. V lost 6 bases and J lost 0; bases outside the gene matches: 5. Germline CDR1 ENHRY, CDR2 SYGVKD. The CDR3 is 14 residues long. The CDR3 region is CAIRPGQVSYEQYF. In nucleotides, the CDR3 is TGTGCCATCAGGCCTGGACAGGTCTCCTACGAGCAGTACTTC.